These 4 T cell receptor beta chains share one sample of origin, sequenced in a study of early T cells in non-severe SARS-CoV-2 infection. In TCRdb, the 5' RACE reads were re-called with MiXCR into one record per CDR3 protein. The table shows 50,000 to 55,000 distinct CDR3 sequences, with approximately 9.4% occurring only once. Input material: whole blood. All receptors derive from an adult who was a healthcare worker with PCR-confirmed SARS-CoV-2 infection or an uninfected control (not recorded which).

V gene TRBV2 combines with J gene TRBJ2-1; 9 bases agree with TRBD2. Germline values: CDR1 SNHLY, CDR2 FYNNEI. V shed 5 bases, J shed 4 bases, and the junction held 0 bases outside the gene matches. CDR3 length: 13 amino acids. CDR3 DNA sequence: TGTGCCAGCAGTCTAGCGGGATACAATGAGCAGTTCTTC. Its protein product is CASSLAGYNEQFF.

The CDR3 region is CASSVHGTIPYNEQFF. CDR3 DNA sequence: TGTGCCAGCAGTGTCCACGGGACAATCCCCTACAATGAGCAGTTCTTC. The chain is built from TRBV28 and TRBJ2-1, with a tentative D call TRBD1 (6 bases). Trimming cost V 5 bases and J 2 bases, with 16 bases left between them. This CDR3 spans 16 amino acids. The V gene's germline CDR1 is MDHEN and CDR2 SYDVKM.

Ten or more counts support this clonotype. Here the CDR3 DNA reads TGTGCCAGCAGCTTGGGACTTGGACAGGGGTCGGGTGAGCAGTACTTC. Protein product: CASSLGLGQGSGEQYF. V usage is TRBV7-2 and J usage is TRBJ2-7; 9 bases are a match to TRBD1. J gave up 7 bases and V 3 bases, and 13 bases lay outside the gene matches. The germline V gene has CDR1 SGHTA and CDR2 FQGNSA. The CDR3 loop spans 16 amino acids.

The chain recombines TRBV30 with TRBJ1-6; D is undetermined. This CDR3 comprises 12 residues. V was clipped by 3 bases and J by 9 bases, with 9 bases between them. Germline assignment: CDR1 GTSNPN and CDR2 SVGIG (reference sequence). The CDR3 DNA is TGTGCCTGGAGCTTTCCTTCTTCACCCCTCCACTTT. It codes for CAWSFPSSPLHF.